Each of the 9 T cell receptor beta chains below was sequenced from the same sample in a study of beta chain features in type 1 diabetes. Of the isolated RNA, all was reverse transcribed, and so the sequenced material was expressed TCRB transcripts. Produced via immunoSEQ multiplex PCR; TCRdb's table is partial and in-frame only. Counted here are 450,000 or so clones, about an eighth occurring once; the ten biggest clones make up over 0.035%. Material for sequencing was naive CD4+ T cells from blood. The receptors here all came from a woman aged 18-29 years in good health.

The chain joins TRBV30 to TRBJ1-1, with D unresolved. V was clipped by 6 bases and J by 5 bases, with 10 bases between them. Germline CDR1 reads GTSNPN; CDR2 reads SVGIG (reference sequence). This CDR3 spans 11 amino acids. The CDR3 coding sequence is TGTGCCTGCCAGGACGTAACTGAAGCTTTCTTT. Amino acid sequence: CACQDVTEAFF.

Many counts were recorded for this clone. The rearrangement links TRBV7-9 to TRBJ2-4, with D unresolved. The germline CDR1 and CDR2 sequences are SEHNR and FQNEAQ (reference sequence). Trimming removed 6 bases from V and 15 bases from J, with 15 bases in between. This CDR3 contains 11 residues. Here the CDR3 reads CASSYHQVLYF. In DNA, the CDR3 is TGTGCCAGCAGTTACCACCAGGTTCTGTACTTC.

V gene TRBV5-4 combines with J gene TRBJ2-5, with TRBD2 matching 8 bases. The germline CDR1 and CDR2 sequences are SGHNT and YYREEE (reference sequence). Losses at the gene ends were 4 bases for V and 2 bases for J; bases not matched to a gene: 13. The CDR3 covers 17 residues. CDR3 region: CASSLELIAGLQETQYF. The DNA of the CDR3 is TGTGCCAGCAGCCTGGAATTAATAGCGGGACTACAAGAGACCCAGTACTTC. The full variable domain, with the rest looked up from reference TRBV5-4 and TRBJ2-5, is ETGVTQSPTHLIKTRGQQVTLRCSSQSGHNTVSWYQQALGQGPQFIFQYYREEENGRGNFPPRFSGLQFPNYSSELNVNALELDDSALYLCASSLELIAGLQETQYFGPGTRLLVL.

This clone was detected only a few times. This sequence joins TRBV29-1 and TRBJ2-2; D unresolved. Per germline, CDR1 SQVTM and CDR2 ANQGSEA. The CDR3 has 9 residues. Trimming cost V 8 bases and J 8 bases, with 6 bases left between them. CDR3 in DNA: TGCAGCCTTAGTGGGGAGCTGTTTTTT. Its translation is CSLSGELFF.

This clone was seen a handful of times. The CDR3 nucleotides read TGTGCCAGCAGCACGCGGACAGCGTCGAACACTGAAGCTTTCTTT. Translated: CASSTRTASNTEAFF. The gene calls are TRBV7-2 and TRBJ1-1; the D gene is possibly TRBD1 (6 bases). CDR1 is SGHTA and CDR2 is FQGNSA in the germline V gene. The V gene lost 5 bases and the J gene lost 1 base, with 14 bases spanning the gap. The CDR3 sequence is 15 residues long. The entire variable domain, with the rest obtained from reference TRBV7-2 and TRBJ1-1, is as follows: GAGVSQSPSNKVTEKGKDVELRCDPISGHTALYWYRQSLGQGLEFLIYFQGNSAPDKSGLPSDRFSAERTGGSVSTLTIQRTQQEDSAVYLCASSTRTASNTEAFFGQGTRLTVV.

This chain links TRBV7-2 with TRBJ1-1; TRBD1 is a possible D gene (5 bases). In germline, CDR1 is SGHTA, CDR2 FQGNSA. Trimming left V 1 base short and J 11 bases short, with 17 bases between. The CDR3 covers 14 residues. The CDR3 loop is CASSLEIVGAGAFF. In DNA form, the CDR3 reads TGTGCCAGCAGCTTAGAGATCGTTGGGGCCGGGGCTTTCTTT. Full variable domain (rest looked up from reference TRBV7-2 and TRBJ1-1): GAGVSQSPSNKVTEKGKDVELRCDPISGHTALYWYRQSLGQGLEFLIYFQGNSAPDKSGLPSDRFSAERTGGSVSTLTIQRTQQEDSAVYLCASSLEIVGAGAFFGQGTRLTVV.

This clone was recorded a few times. The V call is TRBV5-1, the J call TRBJ2-1; D unclear. CDR1 is SGHRS, CDR2 YFSETQ, per germline. V was pared by 1 base and J by 9 bases, with 11 bases between. The CDR3 runs 13 residues. CDR3 sequence (DNA): TGCGCCAGCAGCTTGTCGGGCCGCGGTGAGCAGTTCTTC. Its protein product is CASSLSGRGEQFF.

This chain links TRBV19 with TRBJ2-1; 8 bases fit TRBD2. Losses at the gene ends were 7 bases for V and 6 bases for J; bases not matched to a gene: 11. Germline V CDR1 and CDR2: LNHDA, SQIVND (reference sequence). This CDR3 region has 15 residues. CDR3 sequence (DNA): TGTGCCAGTACCCCTTACAACGGGGGGGCCAATGAGCAGTTCTTC. As protein: CASTPYNGGANEQFF.

This clone has only a few counts. The chain combines TRBV7-2 with TRBJ2-5; unclear D gene. This CDR3 region has 14 residues. Trimming removed 0 bases at V and 1 base at J, with 6 bases between. Germline V lookup: CDR1 SGHTA, CDR2 FQGNSA. The CDR3 region is CASSLAWVQETQYF. Written as DNA, the CDR3 is TGTGCCAGCAGCTTAGCATGGGTCCAAGAGACCCAGTACTTC.